These 9 T cell receptor beta chains came from one sample sequenced in a study of OX40 agonist ivuxolimab in advanced cancers. Using immunoSEQ multiplex PCR, the repertoire was profiled, and TCRdb retains in-frame clones only, with some absent. The repertoire consists of about 22,000 clones, with approximately 82% occurring once and the leading ten covering around a third. The sequenced sample was CD4+ or CD8+ T cells sorted from blood, obtained in a trial of the OX40 agonist ivuxolimab. These receptors all come from an adult with an advanced solid tumor such as melanoma, head and neck, liver or kidney cancer.

The chain combines TRBV28 with TRBJ1-1, with D tentatively TRBD1 (5 bases). Trimming left V 0 bases short and J 1 base short, with 6 bases between. Germline assignment: CDR1 MDHEN and CDR2 SYDVKM. CDR3 size: 14 residues. The CDR3 DNA sequence: TGTGCCAGCAGTTTATGGACAGAGAACACTGAAGCTTTCTTT. It yields the protein CASSLWTENTEAFF.

This chain connects TRBV6-1 to TRBJ2-3; the D is unclear. CDR1 is MNHNS and CDR2 is SASEGT in the germline V gene. This CDR3 is 13 amino acids long. V was shortened by 4 bases and J by 1 base, with 6 bases between the two germline ends. The CDR3 is CASSGTRTDTQYF. The CDR3 nucleotides read TGTGCCAGCAGTGGTACTCGCACAGATACGCAGTATTTT.

This chain uses TRBV15 with TRBJ1-1, with 10 bases that match TRBD1. V trimming: 2 bases; J trimming: 4 bases; junction bases outside the gene matches: 7. The CDR3 length is 16 residues. The germline V gene has CDR1 LNHNV and CDR2 YYDKDF (reference sequence). CDR3 in amino acids: CATSRPGTGVSTEAFF. The DNA of the CDR3 is TGTGCCACCAGCAGACCCGGGACAGGGGTAAGCACTGAAGCTTTCTTT. Filled out from reference TRBV15 and TRBJ1-1, the complete variable domain reads DAMVIQNPRYQVTQFGKPVTLSCSQTLNHNVMYWYQQKSSQAPKLLFHYYDKDFNNEADTPDNFQSRRPNTSFCFLDIRSPGLGDTAMYLCATSRPGTGVSTEAFFGQGTRLTVV.

In this sample, this clone turned up a few times. This chain connects TRBV7-9 to TRBJ1-5; the match to TRBD1 covers 7 bases. The CDR3 has 16 amino acids. CDR1 is SEHNR, CDR2 FQNEAQ, per germline (reference sequence). The ends lost 5 bases at V and 2 bases at J; junction bases unmatched: 9. CDR3 sequence reads: CASSLWTGGGNQPQHF. The CDR3 bases are TGTGCCAGCAGCCTTTGGACAGGTGGCGGCAATCAGCCCCAGCATTTT.

V usage is TRBV6-5 and J usage is TRBJ2-7, with D tentatively TRBD2 (5 bases). Germline V gives CDR1 MNHEY, CDR2 SVGAGI. This CDR3 comprises 13 residues. V gave up 6 bases and J gave up 1 base, with 10 bases separating them. The CDR3 spells CASRGGHSYEQYF. The CDR3 nucleotides are TGTGCCAGCAGGGGCGGGCATTCCTACGAGCAGTACTTC.

The V call is TRBV6-1, the J call TRBJ1-2; perhaps TRBD1 as D (5 bases). V lost 10 bases to trimming and J lost 2 bases, with 14 bases between them. This CDR3 has 13 residues. Germline values: CDR1 MNHNS, CDR2 SASEGT. The CDR3 nucleotides are TGTGCCACGTCGGGCAGGGTCAACTATGGCTACACCTTC. Residues: CATSGRVNYGYTF.

This clone has only one observation. This chain links TRBV5-1 with TRBJ2-4, with D tentatively TRBD1 (5 bases). The germline gives CDR1 SGHRS, CDR2 YFSETQ. The CDR3 sequence is 16 residues long. V lost 0 bases to trimming and J lost 1 base, with 11 bases between them. CDR3 nucleotide sequence: TGCGCCAGCAGCTTGGGTCAGGGTGAGGCCAAAAACATTCAGTACTTC. It translates to CASSLGQGEAKNIQYF.

This clone was seen more than once but under ten times. This sequence joins TRBV11-3 and TRBJ1-5; D not resolved. The ends were cut back, 2 bases at V and 4 bases at J, with 9 bases in the middle. Germline V gene data show CDR1 as SGHNT and CDR2 as YENEEA. CDR3 length equals 14 residues. As DNA, the CDR3 is TGTGCCAGCAGCTTATGGGCCGATAATCAGCCCCAGCATTTT. This codes for CASSLWADNQPQHF. Looking up the rest from reference TRBV11-3 and TRBJ1-5 gives the full variable domain: EAGVVQSPRYKIIEKKQPVAFWCNPISGHNTLYWYLQNLGQGPELLIRYENEEAVDDSQLPKDRFSAERLKGVDSTLKIQPAELGDSAVYLCASSLWADNQPQHFGDGTRLSIL.

This chain links TRBV28 with TRBJ2-7; D unresolved. V was pared by 7 bases and J by 2 bases, with 15 bases between. CDR3 length: 14 residues. Germline CDR1 reads MDHEN; CDR2 reads SYDVKM. CDR3: CASISISPTYEQYF. The CDR3 DNA is TGTGCCAGCATAAGTATTAGTCCGACCTACGAGCAGTACTTC.